A single sample is the source of the 28 T cell receptor beta chains below, sequenced in a study of cytomegalovirus exposure and HLA in healthy donors. 60 Vbeta and 13 Jbeta primers were used in PCR. Measured with immunoSEQ multiplex PCR; TCRdb has only the in-frame clones, and not every one. The table has about 110,000 clones, more than 60% seen once; the top ten hold approximately 5.1%. What was sequenced was PBMCs. The source is a female donor in good health and CMV-seropositive.

This sequence joins TRBV7-2 and TRBJ2-3, with 7 bases fitting TRBD2. Germline V gene sequence: CDR1 SGHTA, CDR2 FQGNSA. The CDR3 consists of 15 residues. V lost 8 bases, J lost 9 bases, and 17 bases stayed unmatched. The CDR3 loop is CASRFSVGGGETQYF. CDR3 DNA sequence: TGTGCCAGCCGATTTAGTGTTGGGGGGGGTGAGACGCAGTATTTT.

The CDR3, as DNA: TGTGCCAGCAGTCCCCGGACAGGAGGGGACACTGAAGCTTTCTTT. Translating it yields CASSPRTGGDTEAFF. The chain combines TRBV6-1 with TRBJ1-1; 7 bases map to TRBD1. From germline, CDR1 is MNHNS and CDR2 SASEGT. The CDR3 spans 15 residues. Trimming cost V 5 bases and J 3 bases; bases outside gene matches: 9.

This clone was detected a few times. The J gene is TRBJ2-1, the V gene TRBV21-1; no check of the table's D call, TRBD2, against the DNA was made. TRBV21-1 represents a pseudogene. The CDR3 has 15 residues. The DNA for the CDR3 is TGTGCCAGCAGCAAAGAACTAGCGGGAGGGAATGAGCAGTTCTTC. As protein: CASSKELAGGNEQFF.

This clone was observed a single time. The chain joins TRBV6-5 to TRBJ1-6; TRBD1 is a possible D gene (5 bases). The CDR3 spans 15 residues. The germline V gene encodes CDR1 MNHEY and CDR2 SVGAGI. V was clipped by 5 bases and J by 6 bases, with 14 bases between them. The CDR3 is CASSISDSANSPLHF. CDR3 in DNA: TGTGCCAGCAGTATCTCTGACAGCGCTAATTCACCCCTCCACTTT.

This chain uses TRBV5-4 with TRBJ2-5; TRBD2 matches 11 bases. Per the germline V gene, CDR1 is SGHNT and CDR2 is YYREEE (reference sequence). This CDR3 is built from 17 residues. Losses at the gene ends were 0 bases for V and 5 bases for J; bases not matched to a gene: 9. CDR3 loop: CASSLGLAGRYRETQYF. The CDR3 DNA reads as TGTGCCAGCAGCTTGGGACTAGCGGGAAGGTACCGGGAGACCCAGTACTTC.

The chain combines TRBV19 with TRBJ2-2; 8 bases are shared with TRBD1. Germline values: CDR1 LNHDA, CDR2 SQIVND (reference sequence). J gave up 4 bases and V 9 bases, and 10 bases lay outside the gene matches. There are 15 residues in the CDR3. CDR3 bases: TGTGCCAGCCTCAGGACAGGGACCGTCACCGGGGAGCTGTTTTTT. Translating it yields CASLRTGTVTGELFF.

This chain uses TRBV18 with TRBJ2-7; 8 bases align to TRBD1. The CDR3 has 15 amino acids. The germline gives CDR1 KGHSH, CDR2 LQKENI. V was clipped by 3 bases and J by 2 bases; unmatched bases: 6. In DNA form, the CDR3 reads TGTGCCAGCTCACCGCCCGGGACAGGACCCTACGAGCAGTACTTC. This gives the protein CASSPPGTGPYEQYF.

The rearrangement joins TRBV27 to TRBJ2-5, with D uncertain. Per the germline V gene, CDR1 is MNHEY and CDR2 is SMNVEV (reference sequence). CDR3 length: 11 residues. V was cut by 6 bases and J by 1 base, with 3 bases left in between. The CDR3 reads CASRRQETQYF. Here the CDR3 DNA reads TGTGCCAGCAGGCGCCAAGAGACCCAGTACTTC.

The CDR3 nucleotides are TGTGCCTGGAGTTCTCCACTTATCCTTCGGGACTCGCGCTACGAGCAGTACTTC. Its protein is CAWSSPLILRDSRYEQYF. The chain recombines TRBV30 with TRBJ2-7; perhaps TRBD2 as D (6 bases). Germline CDR1 and CDR2: GTSNPN and SVGIG (reference sequence). Deletions cut 2 bases from V and 3 bases from J, with 26 bases between. This CDR3 has 18 residues.

This chain links TRBV5-1 with TRBJ2-5, with TRBD1 matching over 7 bases. Germline V CDR1 and CDR2: SGHRS, YFSETQ. V was clipped by 2 bases and J by 2 bases; unmatched bases: 6. CDR3 length equals 15 residues. CDR3 sequence: CASSFNRGTQETQYF. The CDR3 coding sequence is TGCGCCAGCAGCTTTAACAGGGGTACGCAAGAGACCCAGTACTTC. Full variable domain (remainder filled in from reference TRBV5-1 and TRBJ2-5): KAGVTQTPRYLIKTRGQQVTLSCSPISGHRSVSWYQQTPGQGLQFLFEYFSETQRNKGNFPGRFSGRQFSNSRSEMNVSTLELGDSALYLCASSFNRGTQETQYFGPGTRLLVL.

The gene calls are TRBV6-1 and TRBJ2-7, with a weak D call TRBD1 (6 bases). The CDR3 runs 14 residues. Trimming pared 6 bases from V and 3 bases from J, leaving 15 bases between. Germline lookup yields CDR1 MNHNS and CDR2 SASEGT. The CDR3 DNA is TGTGCCAGCAGAGCGACGGGACACGTCTACGAGCAGTACTTC. It encodes CASRATGHVYEQYF.

This clone was observed a handful of times. The rearrangement uses TRBV2 and TRBJ2-1, with D possibly being TRBD2 (5 bases). Germline CDR1 SNHLY, CDR2 FYNNEI. Trimming removed 2 bases from V and 6 bases from J, with 11 bases in between. There are 14 residues in the CDR3. The CDR3 loop reads CASSESGQINEQFF. Here the CDR3 DNA reads TGTGCCAGCAGTGAAAGCGGTCAAATCAATGAGCAGTTCTTC.

The chain employs TRBV5-4 and TRBJ1-2; TRBD1 is a possible D gene (6 bases). The germline gives CDR1 SGHNT, CDR2 YYREEE (reference sequence). Trimming cost V 4 bases and J 2 bases, with 15 bases left between them. This CDR3 region has 15 residues. This chain's CDR3 is CASSASPTGNYGYTF. In DNA form, the CDR3 reads TGTGCCAGCAGCGCGTCCCCGACAGGAAACTATGGCTACACCTTC.

The chain uses TRBV7-6 and TRBJ2-3, with 11 bases aligning to TRBD2. V shed 7 bases, J shed 2 bases, and the junction held 8 bases outside the gene matches. Germline V gives CDR1 SGHVS, CDR2 FNYEAQ. The CDR3 runs 16 residues. The CDR3 nucleotides read TGTGCCAGCAACAACCAACTAGCGGGGGTCACAGATACGCAGTATTTT. Protein sequence: CASNNQLAGVTDTQYF.

This CDR3 is CASSLSGTGELFF. The CDR3 DNA follows: TGTGCCAGTAGTCTCAGCGGCACCGGGGAGCTGTTTTTT. J is TRBJ2-2 and V is TRBV19, with D maybe TRBD2 (5 bases). Trimming took 5 bases from V and 4 from J, leaving 8 bases between them. CDR3 size: 13 residues. Germline assignment: CDR1 LNHDA and CDR2 SQIVND (reference sequence).

This clone appeared a single time. The rearrangement links TRBV19 to TRBJ2-1; maybe TRBD2 (5 bases). Between the trimmed V and J ends, which lost 8 bases and 8 bases, there was a span of 13 bases. Germline CDR1 and CDR2: LNHDA and SQIVND (reference sequence). The CDR3 contains 12 residues. CDR3 loop: CASEGVADEQFF. The CDR3 DNA follows: TGTGCCAGTGAGGGAGTTGCTGATGAGCAGTTCTTC.

This clone was recorded only once. V and J are TRBV19 and TRBJ2-1; 8 nucleotides match TRBD2. Trimming took 5 bases from V and 8 from J; bases not matched to a gene: 8. CDR3 length: 14 amino acids. CDR1 LNHDA and CDR2 SQIVND come from the germline V gene (reference sequence). The CDR3 DNA reads TGTGCCAGTAGTTTCGGCGGGAGGTCCCATGAGCAGTTCTTC. Translation gives CASSFGGRSHEQFF.

V gene TRBV5-5 combines with J gene TRBJ1-6, with 8 positions matching TRBD1. Germline trimming cut 2 bases from V and 7 bases from J; bases unmatched to any gene: 5. Germline V gene sequence: CDR1 SGHKS, CDR2 YYEKEE (reference sequence). The CDR3 is 15 residues long. As DNA, the CDR3 is TGTGCCAGCAGCTTTCAGACAGGGGCGAATTCACCCCTCCACTTT. Amino acids: CASSFQTGANSPLHF.

This clone appeared a few times. The chain has TRBV9 and TRBJ2-1, with 7 positions matching TRBD2. The J segment lost 6 bases and the V segment lost 7 bases, leaving 10 bases of the junction unmatched. Germline loops: CDR1 SGDLS, CDR2 YYNGEE. The CDR3 runs 14 residues. The CDR3 sequence: CASQPQTSSNEQFF. For the CDR3, the DNA is TGTGCCAGCCAACCCCAGACTAGCAGCAATGAGCAGTTCTTC. Full variable domain (missing parts from reference TRBV9 and TRBJ2-1): DSGVTQTPKHLITATGQRVTLRCSPRSGDLSVYWYQQSLDQGLQFLIQYYNGEERAKGNILERFSAQQFPDLHSELNLSSLELGDSALYFCASQPQTSSNEQFFGPGTRLTVL.

This chain joins TRBV6-5 and TRBJ1-2; no firm D call. With 5 bases removed from V and 4 bases from J, the gap between germline ends came to 11 bases. The V gene's germline CDR1 is MNHEY and CDR2 SVGAGI. The CDR3 runs 13 residues. Here the CDR3 DNA reads TGTGCCAGCAGTCCCGCCGGCGGCTATGGCTACACCTTC. Translating it yields CASSPAGGYGYTF.

CDR3 protein: CASMVADYNEQFF. In DNA form, the CDR3 reads TGTGCCAGCATGGTGGCGGATTACAATGAGCAGTTCTTC. The V gene is TRBV5-4, the J gene TRBJ2-1; no clear D. The CDR3 loop spans 13 amino acids. V was pared by 6 bases and J by 4 bases, with 11 bases between. From germline, CDR1 is SGHNT and CDR2 YYREEE (reference sequence). The whole variable domain, remainder taken from reference TRBV5-4 and TRBJ2-1, is ETGVTQSPTHLIKTRGQQVTLRCSSQSGHNTVSWYQQALGQGPQFIFQYYREEENGRGNFPPRFSGLQFPNYSSELNVNALELDDSALYLCASMVADYNEQFFGPGTRLTVL.

The chain combines TRBV10-3 with TRBJ2-7, with D possibly being TRBD1 (6 bases). The CDR3 totals 14 residues. The V gene lost 10 bases and the J gene lost 1 base, with 17 bases spanning the gap. The germline V gene has CDR1 ENHRY and CDR2 SYGVKD. CDR3 sequence: CATSLPDSSYEQYF. CDR3 bases: TGTGCCACCTCCCTCCCGGACAGTTCCTACGAGCAGTACTTC.

This chain links TRBV7-2 with TRBJ2-7, with 13 nucleotides matching TRBD2. V gave up 4 bases and J gave up 3 bases; unmatched junction bases: 6. Germline assignment: CDR1 SGHTA and CDR2 FQGNSA. There are 16 residues in the CDR3. The CDR3 sequence: CASSSRTSGSLYEQYF. The CDR3 DNA is TGTGCCAGCAGCTCGCGGACTAGCGGGAGCCTCTACGAGCAGTACTTC.

V usage is TRBV18 and J usage is TRBJ2-7; TRBD2 might be the D (5 bases). Germline-derived CDR1 and CDR2 are KGHSH and LQKENI. V was cut by 1 base and J by 6 bases, with 7 bases left in between. The CDR3 runs 12 residues. CDR3 protein: CASSPLGIEQYF. The CDR3 nucleotides are TGTGCCAGCTCACCACTCGGGATCGAGCAGTACTTC. Full variable domain (rest looked up from reference TRBV18 and TRBJ2-7): NAGVMQNPRHLVRRRGQEARLRCSPMKGHSHVYWYRQLPEEGLKFMVYLQKENIIDESGMPKERFSAEFPKEGPSILRIQQVVRGDSAAYFCASSPLGIEQYFGPGTRLTVT.

V and J are TRBV19 and TRBJ2-4; weak D call: TRBD1 (6 bases). V gave up 4 bases and J gave up 1 base, with 17 bases separating them. Germline V CDR1 and CDR2: LNHDA, SQIVND (reference sequence). The CDR3 length is 17 residues. CDR3 sequence (DNA): TGTGCCAGTAGTAGAATCATCCAGGGGAGTGCCAAAAACATTCAGTACTTC. It is translated as CASSRIIQGSAKNIQYF.

This rearrangement joins TRBV7-2 to TRBJ2-4; no reliable D call. The V gene lost 4 bases and the J gene lost 3 bases, with 13 bases spanning the gap. There are 15 residues in the CDR3. Looked up from germline, CDR1 is SGHTA and CDR2 is FQGNSA. The CDR3 DNA reads TGTGCCAGCAGCTCCTCTAGGTTTGGCAAAAACATTCAGTACTTC. It codes for CASSSSRFGKNIQYF.

The chain uses TRBV2 and TRBJ1-2; D gene unclear. The CDR3 loop spans 13 amino acids. V was clipped by 2 bases and J by 0 bases, with 4 bases between them. Germline lookup yields CDR1 SNHLY and CDR2 FYNNEI. This CDR3 is CASSETANYGYTF. In nucleotides, the CDR3 is TGTGCCAGCAGTGAAACAGCTAACTATGGCTACACCTTC.

The chain carries TRBV5-8 and TRBJ1-1; 8 bases fit TRBD1. The CDR3 runs 17 residues. V gave up 6 bases and J gave up 4 bases; unmatched junction bases: 17. Germline CDR1 SGHTS, CDR2 YDEGEE. DNA for the CDR3: TGTGCCAGCACCCCAGGGGGCAGGGAAGTGTGGGGCACTGAAGCTTTCTTT. Amino acids: CASTPGGREVWGTEAFF.